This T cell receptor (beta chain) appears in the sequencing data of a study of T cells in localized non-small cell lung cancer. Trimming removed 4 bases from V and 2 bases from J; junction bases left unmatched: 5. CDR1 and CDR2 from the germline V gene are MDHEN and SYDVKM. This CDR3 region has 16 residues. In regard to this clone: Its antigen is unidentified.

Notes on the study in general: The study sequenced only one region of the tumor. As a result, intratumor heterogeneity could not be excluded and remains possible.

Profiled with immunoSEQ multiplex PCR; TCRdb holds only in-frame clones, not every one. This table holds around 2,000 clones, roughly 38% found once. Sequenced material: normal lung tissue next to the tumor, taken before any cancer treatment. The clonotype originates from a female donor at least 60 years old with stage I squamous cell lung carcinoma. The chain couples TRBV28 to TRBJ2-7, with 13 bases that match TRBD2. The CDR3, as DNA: TGTGCCAGCAGTTCAGTGGGACTAGCGGGGACCTACGAGCAGTACTTC. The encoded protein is CASSSVGLAGTYEQYF.